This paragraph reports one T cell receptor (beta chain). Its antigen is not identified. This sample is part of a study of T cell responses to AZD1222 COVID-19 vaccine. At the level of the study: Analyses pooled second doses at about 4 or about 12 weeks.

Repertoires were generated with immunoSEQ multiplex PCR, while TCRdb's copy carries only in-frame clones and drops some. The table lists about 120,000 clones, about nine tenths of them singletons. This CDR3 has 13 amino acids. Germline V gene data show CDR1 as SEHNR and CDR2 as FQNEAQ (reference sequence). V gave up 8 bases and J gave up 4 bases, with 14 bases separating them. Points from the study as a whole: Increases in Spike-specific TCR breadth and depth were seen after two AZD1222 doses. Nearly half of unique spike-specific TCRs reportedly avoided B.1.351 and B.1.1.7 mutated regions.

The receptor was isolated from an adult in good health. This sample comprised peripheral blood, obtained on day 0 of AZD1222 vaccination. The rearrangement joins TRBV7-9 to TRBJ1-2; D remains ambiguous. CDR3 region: CASAREAAYGYTF. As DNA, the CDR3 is TGTGCCAGCGCCCGGGAGGCGGCCTATGGCTACACCTTC.